A single sample is the source of the 16 T cell receptor beta chains below, sequenced in a study of blood T cell repertoires in COVID-19. Libraries were prepared by immunoSEQ multiplex PCR; TCRdb keeps only in-frame clonotypes and omits some of them. The table records around 220,000 clones, roughly nine tenths of them present only once. Sequenced input: PBMCs or T cells enriched from blood (not recorded which). These receptors all come from a woman aged 25 to 39 with acute COVID-19.

The CDR3 nucleotides read TGTGCCAGTAGTATACGGAGTTCAACTAATGAAAAACTGTTTTTT. Translated, it gives CASSIRSSTNEKLFF. The chain combines TRBV19 with TRBJ1-4; the D is unclear. This CDR3 is built from 15 residues. Trimming removed 2 bases at V and 0 bases at J, with 7 bases between. Germline CDR1 is LNHDA and CDR2 is SQIVND (reference sequence).

J is TRBJ2-1 and V is TRBV6-2 or TRBV6-3; D not certain. The CDR3 is made up of 11 amino acids. V was cut by 6 bases and J by 9 bases, with 9 bases left in between. Germline assignment: CDR1 MNHEY and CDR2 SVGEGT. The CDR3 coding sequence is TGTGCCAGCAGCTTCCCTCCTGAGCAGTTCTTC. This encodes CASSFPPEQFF.

This clone came up a few times. The rearrangement uses TRBV7-9 and TRBJ2-1; 7 nucleotides align to TRBD1. Germline trimming cut 5 bases from V and 4 bases from J; bases unmatched to any gene: 11. The germline V gene encodes CDR1 SEHNR and CDR2 FQNEAQ (reference sequence). This CDR3 has 16 amino acids. CDR3 coding DNA: TGTGCCAGCAGCCTAGGGACAGCTATTACATACAATGAGCAGTTCTTC. This gives the protein CASSLGTAITYNEQFF.

This chain joins TRBV27 and TRBJ1-5; no clear D gene. Between the trimmed V and J ends, which lost 3 bases and 6 bases, there was a span of 12 bases. The CDR3 runs 14 residues. CDR1 is MNHEY and CDR2 is SMNVEV in the germline V gene (reference sequence). The CDR3 DNA is TGTGCCAGCAGTTTCTCCGGGTCCGTTCAGCCCCAGCATTTT. Translating it yields CASSFSGSVQPQHF.

As for this clone: Other DNA variants within this sample encode the same CDR3. The gene calls are TRBV3-1 (or the pseudogene TRBV3-2) and TRBJ2-1; the match to TRBD2 covers 9 bases. Germline loops: CDR1 LGHDT, CDR2 YNNKEL (reference sequence). CDR3 length equals 11 residues. The CDR3 spells CPGLAHNEQFF. The CDR3 DNA sequence: TGTCCGGGACTAGCCCACAATGAGCAGTTCTTC.

The chain carries TRBV5-1 and TRBJ1-1; D is uncertain. The V gene's germline CDR1 is SGHRS and CDR2 YFSETQ. V was clipped by 2 bases and J by 1 base, with 6 bases between them. This CDR3 is 13 amino acids long. As DNA, the CDR3 is TGCGCCAGCAGCTTACAGCAGAACACTGAAGCTTTCTTT. This translates into CASSLQQNTEAFF. Looking up the rest from reference TRBV5-1 and TRBJ1-1 gives the full variable domain: KAGVTQTPRYLIKTRGQQVTLSCSPISGHRSVSWYQQTPGQGLQFLFEYFSETQRNKGNFPGRFSGRQFSNSRSEMNVSTLELGDSALYLCASSLQQNTEAFFGQGTRLTVV.

The chain combines TRBV6-5 with TRBJ1-5; 9 nucleotides align to TRBD1. The V and J ends lost 9 bases and 7 bases, in that order; junction bases with no gene match: 4. The germline CDR1 and CDR2 sequences are MNHEY and SVGAGI. The CDR3 contains 12 residues. The CDR3: CASKTGGQPQHF. As DNA, the CDR3 is TGTGCCAGTAAAACAGGGGGCCAGCCCCAGCATTTT.

J is TRBJ1-4 and V is TRBV27, with D tentatively TRBD1 (5 bases). There are 14 residues in the CDR3. The V end lost 4 bases, the J end lost 8 bases, and 14 bases lay between the germline ends. Germline CDR1 reads MNHEY; CDR2 reads SMNVEV (reference sequence). CDR3 in DNA: TGTGCCAGCAGTTATAGGGGAGGTCAGGAAAAACTGTTTTTT. It encodes CASSYRGGQEKLFF.

The rearrangement links TRBV2 to TRBJ2-1; maybe TRBD2 (5 bases). V was trimmed by 7 bases and J by 5 bases, leaving 12 bases between them. Germline CDR1 and CDR2: SNHLY and FYNNEI. The CDR3 consists of 13 residues. DNA of the CDR3: TGTGCCAGCACCTGGACTGAACACAATGAGCAGTTCTTC. This sequence encodes CASTWTEHNEQFF.

The chain uses TRBV19 and TRBJ2-5; 9 nucleotides match TRBD2. Germline values: CDR1 LNHDA, CDR2 SQIVND (reference sequence). The CDR3 totals 18 residues. J lost 4 bases, V lost 3 bases, and 15 bases had no gene match. CDR3 loop: CASSIRAGGLGVRETQYF. Here the CDR3 DNA reads TGTGCCAGTAGTATCAGGGCGGGGGGGCTCGGTGTAAGAGAGACCCAGTACTTC.

This chain connects TRBV9 to TRBJ1-3, with 8 bases lining up with TRBD1. The V segment lost 3 bases and the J segment 7 bases; nucleotides outside the gene matches: 3. Germline V lookup: CDR1 SGDLS, CDR2 YYNGEE. This CDR3 comprises 13 residues. The CDR3 region is CASSARQGNTIYF. The DNA for the CDR3 is TGTGCCAGCAGCGCCAGACAGGGGAACACCATATATTTT.

This chain connects TRBV2 to TRBJ2-5; TRBD2 matches 12 bases. V gave up 3 bases and J gave up 1 base; unmatched junction bases: 21. Germline V gene sequence: CDR1 SNHLY, CDR2 FYNNEI. The CDR3 is 22 amino acids. The CDR3 sequence is CASSDRLAGAPQGLYIQETQYF. The CDR3 nucleotides are TGTGCCAGCAGTGATCGACTAGCGGGGGCCCCACAAGGGCTATACATCCAAGAGACCCAGTACTTC. Full variable domain (rest looked up from reference TRBV2 and TRBJ2-5): EPEVTQTPSHQVTQMGQEVILRCVPISNHLYFYWYRQILGQKVEFLVSFYNNEISEKSEIFDDQFSVERPDGSNFTLKIRSTKLEDSAMYFCASSDRLAGAPQGLYIQETQYFGPGTRLLVL.

The genes are TRBV6-4 and TRBJ2-2, with 11 bases identical to TRBD2. CDR1 is MRHNA, CDR2 SNTAGT, per germline. After removal of 6 bases from V and 6 bases from J, the junction contained 6 bases not matched to a gene. The CDR3 is 15 residues long. The CDR3 spells CASSQLAGVSGELFF. CDR3 DNA: TGTGCCAGCAGCCAACTAGCGGGAGTTTCCGGGGAGCTGTTTTTT.

This sequence joins TRBV3-1 (or the pseudogene TRBV3-2) and TRBJ2-3, with 7 nucleotides matching TRBD2. Germline V gene sequence: CDR1 LGHDT, CDR2 YNNKEL (reference sequence). With 4 bases clipped from V and 3 bases from J, the junction kept 4 bases outside the gene matches. The CDR3 totals 14 residues. The CDR3 sequence is CASSPSGTTDTQYF. The CDR3 bases are TGTGCCAGCAGCCCAAGCGGGACGACAGATACGCAGTATTTT.

Details on this clone: This same CDR3 is encoded by further DNA sequences in the sample. This rearrangement joins TRBV15 to TRBJ1-4; tentative D call: TRBD1 (5 bases). V shed 0 bases and J shed 5 bases, with 7 bases lying between them. This CDR3 spans 14 amino acids. Germline V gene data show CDR1 as LNHNV and CDR2 as YYDKDF (reference sequence). The CDR3 sequence: CATSRDRGNEKLFF. The CDR3 coding sequence is TGTGCCACCAGCAGAGACCGGGGGAATGAAAAACTGTTTTTT.

This clone was detected a few times. The genes are TRBV4-1 and TRBJ2-1, with 8 bases matching TRBD2. Germline CDR1 and CDR2: MGHRA and YSYEKL. The CDR3 spans 16 residues. The junction had 20 bases not matched to a gene; V was cut back by 4 bases and J by 15 bases. CDR3 protein: CASSPTRGTRRLDWFF. DNA for the CDR3: TGCGCCAGCAGCCCCACACGCGGGACTAGACGCCTAGATTGGTTCTTC.